This T cell receptor (beta chain) was captured in a study of T-cell reconstitution after alpha-beta-depleted transplantation in children. Points from the study as a whole: Hyperexpanded clones declined; after one year, newly produced T cells mostly supplied diversity. The study traced high day-60 TCRbeta diversity in some patients to surviving recipient T cells and thymic progenitors. Alpha-beta T cells present about two months after transplant were reported to originate from several hundred expanded graft clones.

The TCRbeta library incorporated unique molecular identifiers. MiXCR was run by TCRdb on the PCR reads, yielding one entry per CDR3 protein. The sample lists 330,000 or so distinct CDR3 sequences, just over 7.5% occurring once. The germline gives CDR1 LGHNA, CDR2 YNFKEQ. This CDR3 is 19 amino acids long. With 2 bases clipped from V and 2 bases from J, the junction kept 16 bases outside the gene matches. The sample holds many counts of this clonotype. The antigen is not known. Material: peripheral blood, obtained 360 days after TCRalphabeta/CD19-depleted stem cell transplant. This chain uses TRBV4-2 with TRBJ2-3; 7 nucleotides line up with TRBD2. This TCR was sampled from a female patient aged 2-10 years who had a stem cell transplant for Fanconi anemia, so the T cells may come from the graft donor. The CDR3 coding sequence is TGTGCCAGCAGCCAAACCATCGACGGCCTAGCGGACAACACAGATACGCAGTATTTT. It encodes CASSQTIDGLADNTDTQYF.